This record concerns one TCR beta chain sequence. Its specificity is not known. The record originates from a study of cytomegalovirus exposure and HLA in healthy donors. The donors were part of the validation cohort of 120 subjects. That cohort was separate from the first cohort, which comprised roughly 670 subjects. Only in-frame clones appear in the TCRdb table, and some are missing; sequencing was by immunoSEQ multiplex PCR. Of over 110,000 clones listed, 80% to 90% were seen once; the top ten hold under 3%. General study points: There were some public TCRs occurring in many donors, but most TCR sequences were rare. It was confirmed in vitro that a few of the CMV-associated chains were specific for CMV antigens. Reportedly, cytomegalovirus status was diagnosed with high sensitivity and specificity.

The receptor was derived from a man younger than 35 in good health and CMV-seronegative. Sequenced sample: PBMCs.

Here the CDR3 DNA reads TGTGCCAGCAGTTACAACGGCGGCTCCTATAATTCACCCCTCCACTTT. This sequence encodes CASSYNGGSYNSPLHF. V and J are TRBV6-6 and TRBJ1-6; no firm D call. Germline CDR1 is MNHNY and CDR2 is SVGAGI (reference sequence). V shed 2 bases and J shed 0 bases, with 8 bases lying between them. The CDR3 extends over 16 amino acids.